These 14 T cell receptor beta chains were all obtained from the same sample, sequenced in a study of cytomegalovirus exposure and HLA in healthy donors. Some clones are missing from TCRdb's copy, which holds only in-frame ones; the method was immunoSEQ multiplex PCR. The sample carries under 250,000 clones, around nine tenths recorded once. The sample consisted of PBMCs. The receptors here all came from a young woman in good health and CMV-seropositive.

The chain carries TRBV6-1 and TRBJ2-7; tentative D call: TRBD2 (5 bases). The CDR3 consists of 16 residues. V was shortened by 2 bases and J by 0 bases, with 14 bases between the two germline ends. The germline V gene encodes CDR1 MNHNS and CDR2 SASEGT. The CDR3 protein is CASSEHPLGSSYEQYF. The CDR3 region has the DNA TGTGCCAGCAGTGAACATCCTCTAGGGAGCTCCTACGAGCAGTACTTC.

The V and J genes are TRBV5-1 and TRBJ2-7; D remains ambiguous. CDR3 length: 14 amino acids. CDR1 SGHRS and CDR2 YFSETQ come from the germline V gene. V lost 4 bases and J lost 7, with 18 bases in between. CDR3 region: CASSQDTTFTEQYF. The CDR3 DNA reads as TGCGCCAGCAGCCAAGACACAACATTTACTGAGCAGTACTTC.

The V call is TRBV27, the J call TRBJ1-5; 7 nucleotides match TRBD1. This CDR3 comprises 16 residues. Trimming removed 2 bases from V and 5 bases from J; junction bases left unmatched: 9. The germline gives CDR1 MNHEY, CDR2 SMNVEV (reference sequence). CDR3 in amino acids: CASSLMGTAPDQPQHF. Written as DNA, the CDR3 is TGTGCCAGCAGTTTAATGGGGACAGCCCCCGATCAGCCCCAGCATTTT.

The chain is built from TRBV7-9 and TRBJ2-7; TRBD1 agrees at 10 bases. The CDR3 length is 18 residues. V was clipped by 5 bases and J by 2 bases; unmatched bases: 15. Germline CDR1 is SEHNR and CDR2 is FQNEAQ (reference sequence). DNA for the CDR3: TGTGCCAGCAGCGCAACCAACTTCCGGGACAGGGGACCCTACGAGCAGTACTTC. It codes for CASSATNFRDRGPYEQYF.

The chain is built from TRBV5-1 and TRBJ2-2; 9 bases match TRBD1. Losses at the gene ends were 6 bases for V and 4 bases for J; bases not matched to a gene: 7. Germline lookup yields CDR1 SGHRS and CDR2 YFSETQ. The CDR3 sequence is 15 residues long. The CDR3 spells CASIQTGGGTGELFF. CDR3 nucleotides: TGCGCCAGCATCCAGACAGGGGGTGGCACCGGGGAGCTGTTTTTT.

In its sample, this clone was seen once. The CDR3 spells CASSSTRTAGYSNQPQHF. CDR3 DNA: TGTGCCAGCAGTTCTACTAGGACAGCTGGATATAGCAATCAGCCCCAGCATTTT. This chain connects TRBV28 to TRBJ1-5; D may be TRBD1 (6 bases). CDR3 size: 18 residues. Germline CDR1 is MDHEN and CDR2 is SYDVKM. V lost 4 bases, J lost 0 bases, and 19 bases lay in between.

This chain links TRBV19 with TRBJ2-5; no clear D gene. Germline CDR1 LNHDA, CDR2 SQIVND (reference sequence). CDR3 size: 14 residues. Trimming stripped 3 bases from V and 2 bases from J, with 10 bases between. The CDR3 DNA reads TGTGCCAGTAGTATCCGCGAGGTTCAAGAGACCCAGTACTTC. It translates to CASSIREVQETQYF.

The chain uses TRBV27 and TRBJ2-5; D is ambiguous. CDR3 length equals 14 residues. Germline CDR1 and CDR2: MNHEY and SMNVEV (reference sequence). V was trimmed by 6 bases and J by 3 bases, leaving 14 bases between them. CDR3 sequence: CASSPLAKKETQYF. The CDR3 region has the DNA TGTGCCAGCAGCCCACTCGCGAAGAAAGAGACCCAGTACTTC.

The chain couples TRBV9 to TRBJ2-1; 8 positions agree with TRBD2. Trimming cost V 1 base and J 5 bases; bases outside gene matches: 2. The CDR3 covers 14 residues. Per the germline V gene, CDR1 is SGDLS and CDR2 is YYNGEE. The CDR3 loop is CASSVTSGHNEQFF. Written as DNA, the CDR3 is TGTGCCAGCAGCGTAACTAGCGGACACAATGAGCAGTTCTTC.

This clone was detected only once. J is TRBJ2-1 and V is TRBV27; 10 nucleotides match TRBD2. The J segment lost 10 bases and the V segment lost 4 bases, leaving 4 bases of the junction unmatched. Germline lookup yields CDR1 MNHEY and CDR2 SMNVEV (reference sequence). This CDR3 is built from 13 residues. CDR3 bases: TGTGCCAGCAGTTCATCGACTAGCGGGGAGCAGTTCTTC. The encoded protein is CASSSSTSGEQFF.

This chain uses TRBV5-6 with TRBJ2-2, with D possibly matching TRBD2 (6 bases). The CDR3 consists of 16 residues. Trimming pared 1 base from V and 2 bases from J, leaving 12 bases between. CDR1 is SGHDT and CDR2 is YYEEEE in the germline V gene. In DNA form, the CDR3 reads TGTGCCAGCAGCTTGTCTGGGGGACTCAACACCGGGGAGCTGTTTTTT. Residues: CASSLSGGLNTGELFF.

V is TRBV28 and J is TRBJ2-1; D might be TRBD1 (6 bases). V dropped 3 bases and J dropped 1 base, with 13 bases sitting between them. Germline values: CDR1 MDHEN, CDR2 SYDVKM. CDR3 length: 16 residues. CDR3 loop: CASSFGGGQSYNEQFF. The CDR3 coding sequence is TGTGCCAGCAGTTTCGGTGGCGGACAGTCCTACAATGAGCAGTTCTTC.

The CDR3 is CASSDGIGNQPQHF. The CDR3 DNA reads TGCGCCAGCAGTGACGGGATAGGCAATCAGCCCCAGCATTTT. The genes are TRBV10-1 and TRBJ1-5; D not certain. V was trimmed by 3 bases and J by 2 bases, leaving 8 bases between them. Germline values: CDR1 WNHNN, CDR2 SYGVQD (reference sequence). The CDR3 length is 14 residues.

The rearrangement links TRBV4-1 to TRBJ2-3; 12 nucleotides agree with TRBD2. With V trimmed by 4 bases and J by 0 bases, 8 bases remained unmatched. Germline V lookup: CDR1 MGHRA, CDR2 YSYEKL. This CDR3 contains 18 residues. CDR3 coding DNA: TGCGCCAGCAGCCCCGTGACTAGCGGGAGACTAAGCACAGATACGCAGTATTTT. Its protein is CASSPVTSGRLSTDTQYF.